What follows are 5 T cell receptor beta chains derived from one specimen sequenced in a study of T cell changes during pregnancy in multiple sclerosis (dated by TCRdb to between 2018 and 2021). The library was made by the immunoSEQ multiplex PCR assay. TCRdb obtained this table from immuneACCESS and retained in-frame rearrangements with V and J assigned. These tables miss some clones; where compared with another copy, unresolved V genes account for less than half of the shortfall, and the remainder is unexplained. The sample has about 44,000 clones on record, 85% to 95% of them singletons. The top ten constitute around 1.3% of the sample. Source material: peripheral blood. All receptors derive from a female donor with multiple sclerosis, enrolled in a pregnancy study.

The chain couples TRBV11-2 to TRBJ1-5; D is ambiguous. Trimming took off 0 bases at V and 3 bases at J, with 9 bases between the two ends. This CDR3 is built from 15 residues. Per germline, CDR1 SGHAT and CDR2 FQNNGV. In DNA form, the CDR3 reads TGTGCCAGCAGCTTAGATGGCGCCACCAATCAGCCCCAGCATTTT. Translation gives CASSLDGATNQPQHF. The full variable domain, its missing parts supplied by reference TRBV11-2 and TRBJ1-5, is EAGVAQSPRYKIIEKRQSVAFWCNPISGHATLYWYQQILGQGPKLLIQFQNNGVVDDSQLPKDRFSAERLKGVDSTLKIQPAKLEDSAVYLCASSLDGATNQPQHFGDGTRLSIL.

The CDR3: CASKPGQGYEQYF. As DNA, the CDR3 is TGTGCCAGCAAACCGGGACAGGGGTACGAGCAGTACTTC. The chain employs TRBV6-1 and TRBJ2-7; 10 nucleotides match TRBD1. From germline, CDR1 is MNHNS and CDR2 SASEGT. V shed 7 bases, J shed 4 bases, and the junction held 4 bases outside the gene matches. The length of the CDR3 is 13 residues.

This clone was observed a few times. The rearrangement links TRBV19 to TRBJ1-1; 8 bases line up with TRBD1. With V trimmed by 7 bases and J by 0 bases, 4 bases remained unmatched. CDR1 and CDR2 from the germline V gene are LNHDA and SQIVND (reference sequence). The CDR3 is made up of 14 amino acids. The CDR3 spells CASTSDRVNTEAFF. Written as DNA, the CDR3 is TGTGCCAGTACCTCGGACAGGGTGAACACTGAAGCTTTCTTT. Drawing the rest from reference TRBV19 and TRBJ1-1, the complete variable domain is DGGITQSPKYLFRKEGQNVTLSCEQNLNHDAMYWYRQDPGQGLRLIYYSQIVNDFQKGDIAEGYSVSREKKESFPLTVTSAQKNPTAFYLCASTSDRVNTEAFFGQGTRLTVV.

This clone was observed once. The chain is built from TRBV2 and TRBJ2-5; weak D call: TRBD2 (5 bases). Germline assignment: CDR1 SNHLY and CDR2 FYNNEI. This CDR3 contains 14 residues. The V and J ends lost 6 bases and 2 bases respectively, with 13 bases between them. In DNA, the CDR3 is TGTGCCAGCAGAAAAACAGCGGTTCAAGAGACCCAGTACTTC. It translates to CASRKTAVQETQYF.

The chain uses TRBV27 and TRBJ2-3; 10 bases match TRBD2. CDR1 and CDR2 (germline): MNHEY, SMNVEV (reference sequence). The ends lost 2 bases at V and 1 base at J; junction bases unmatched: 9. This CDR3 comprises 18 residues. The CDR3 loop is CASSLDRVLAGGTDTQYF. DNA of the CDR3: TGTGCCAGCAGTTTAGACAGGGTTCTAGCGGGGGGCACAGATACGCAGTATTTT.